The 16 T cell receptor beta chains in this list originate from one sample, sequenced in a study of T cell responses to AZD1222 COVID-19 vaccine. TCRdb's table, derived via immunoSEQ multiplex PCR, lists solely in-frame clones and lacks some. The data hold 85,000 to 90,000 clones, with roughly nine tenths observed a single time. Specimen: peripheral blood, collected 28 days after the second AZD1222 dose. Receptor source: an adult who received the AZD1222 COVID-19 vaccine.

The rearrangement joins TRBV4-1 to TRBJ1-2; D may be TRBD1 (6 bases). The germline V gene encodes CDR1 MGHRA and CDR2 YSYEKL. V lost 0 bases to trimming and J lost 4 bases, with 15 bases between them. The CDR3 is made up of 16 amino acids. In nucleotides, the CDR3 is TGCGCCAGCAGCCAAGAGGAAGCAGGGGATGGCTATGGCTACACCTTC. Translating gives CASSQEEAGDGYGYTF.

The chain is built from TRBV15 and TRBJ2-3; D is undetermined. Trimming removed 1 base at V and 1 base at J, with 9 bases between. Per the germline V gene, CDR1 is LNHNV and CDR2 is YYDKDF (reference sequence). This CDR3 region has 15 residues. In DNA form, the CDR3 reads TGTGCCACCAGCAGAGTCGCAGCAGGCACAGATACGCAGTATTTT. Its protein product is CATSRVAAGTDTQYF.

The gene calls are TRBV6-5 and TRBJ1-2, with D possibly matching TRBD1 (5 bases). This CDR3 comprises 15 residues. The germline V gene has CDR1 MNHEY and CDR2 SVGAGI. V was cut by 4 bases and J by 4 bases, with 16 bases left in between. The CDR3 loop reads CASSWAGPLGYGYTF. In DNA form, the CDR3 reads TGTGCCAGCAGTTGGGCGGGACCCCTGGGCTATGGCTACACCTTC.

The J gene is TRBJ2-3, the V gene TRBV13; 10 bases map to TRBD2. Per germline, CDR1 PRHDT and CDR2 FYEKMQ (reference sequence). The CDR3 runs 16 residues. V was pared by 5 bases and J by 0 bases, with 5 bases of the junction left unmatched. The CDR3 coding sequence is TGTGCCAGCAGCCTCCGGACTAGCGGAAGCACAGATACGCAGTATTTT. The encoded protein is CASSLRTSGSTDTQYF. The full variable domain, with the rest looked up from reference TRBV13 and TRBJ2-3, is AAGVIQSPRHLIKEKRETATLKCYPIPRHDTVYWYQQGPGQDPQFLISFYEKMQSDKGSIPDRFSAQQFSDYHSELNMSSLELGDSALYFCASSLRTSGSTDTQYFGPGTRLTVL.

J is TRBJ1-2 and V is TRBV5-1, with D possibly TRBD1 on 6 matching bases. The V end was cut by 4 bases, the J end by 2 bases, with 12 bases between. Germline lookup yields CDR1 SGHRS and CDR2 YFSETQ. This CDR3 has 14 amino acids. The CDR3 here is CASSPTGFNYGYTF. In nucleotides, the CDR3 is TGCGCCAGCAGCCCCACAGGGTTCAACTATGGCTACACCTTC.

V gene TRBV6-5 combines with J gene TRBJ2-1, with a possible D match to TRBD2 (6 bases). Trimming stripped 8 bases from V and 0 bases from J, with 11 bases between. The CDR3 sequence is 14 residues long. From germline, CDR1 is MNHEY and CDR2 SVGAGI. CDR3 amino acids: CASCSGSSYNEQFF. DNA for the CDR3: TGTGCCAGCTGTAGCGGAAGCTCCTACAATGAGCAGTTCTTC.

The chain combines TRBV4-2 with TRBJ1-4; a weak D match, TRBD1 (5 bases). V dropped 0 bases and J dropped 7 bases, with 15 bases sitting between them. CDR3 length equals 16 residues. Germline-derived CDR1 and CDR2 are LGHNA and YNFKEQ. CDR3 bases: TGTGCCAGCAGCCAAGAAACAGGCCTCGGAGGTGAAAAACTGTTTTTT. Its translation is CASSQETGLGGEKLFF.

The chain links TRBV10-3 to TRBJ1-1; tentatively, D is TRBD1 (5 bases). Per germline, CDR1 ENHRY and CDR2 SYGVKD. V was trimmed by 8 bases and J by 4 bases, leaving 8 bases between them. The CDR3 totals 11 residues. The CDR3 DNA follows: TGTGCCATCCATACAGGCACTGAAGCTTTCTTT. It codes for CAIHTGTEAFF.

The CDR3 DNA sequence: TGCGCCAGCAGCTTCTGGGCGGGGGTGCACCAAGAGACCCAGTACTTC. This sequence encodes CASSFWAGVHQETQYF. The chain uses TRBV5-1 and TRBJ2-5, with 7 bases matching TRBD2. This CDR3 contains 16 residues. Germline V gene sequence: CDR1 SGHRS, CDR2 YFSETQ. V dropped 2 bases and J dropped 0; count of bases not matched to a gene: 7.

The chain is built from TRBV19 and TRBJ2-5; D is ambiguous. From germline, CDR1 is LNHDA and CDR2 SQIVND (reference sequence). V gave up 3 bases and J gave up 1 base, with 12 bases separating them. There are 15 residues in the CDR3. The CDR3 nucleotides read TGTGCCAGTAGTATCTCGCGGACCATCCAAGAGACCCAGTACTTC. Translated, it gives CASSISRTIQETQYF.

The chain is built from TRBV6-6 and TRBJ1-2, with TRBD1 identical over 9 bases. In germline, CDR1 is MNHNY, CDR2 SVGAGI (reference sequence). V shed 7 bases and J 0 bases; nucleotides not matched to a gene: 6. The CDR3 consists of 15 residues. The chain's CDR3 is CASILGQGTNYGYTF. The CDR3 bases are TGTGCCAGCATCTTGGGACAGGGAACTAACTATGGCTACACCTTC.

CDR3 sequence: CASSVRGLGETQYF. DNA of the CDR3: TGTGCCAGCAGCGTTAGAGGGTTGGGGGAGACCCAGTACTTC. This chain joins TRBV9 and TRBJ2-5, with a tentative D call TRBD2 (5 bases). The germline V gene encodes CDR1 SGDLS and CDR2 YYNGEE. The CDR3 covers 14 residues. V was shortened by 2 bases and J by 5 bases, with 13 bases between the two germline ends.

The chain couples TRBV7-9 to TRBJ1-4; D gene uncertain. Trimming shortened V by 2 bases and J by 6 bases, and 16 bases separated the two germline ends. The CDR3 loop spans 16 amino acids. CDR1 and CDR2 from the germline V gene are SEHNR and FQNEAQ (reference sequence). The CDR3 DNA reads as TGTGCCAGCAGCTTAAGGCAGATCGGGATAGATGAAAAACTGTTTTTT. Protein sequence: CASSLRQIGIDEKLFF.

J is TRBJ1-2 and V is TRBV12-3 or TRBV12-4, with D possibly TRBD1 on 5 matching bases. The CDR3 consists of 12 residues. CDR3 residues: CASGLDGYGYTF. The CDR3 nucleotides are TGTGCTTCGGGACTCGATGGTTACGGCTACACCTTC.

The chain links TRBV27 to TRBJ2-2; 7 bases align to TRBD1. This CDR3 has 16 amino acids. Trimming removed 0 bases from V and 2 bases from J; junction bases left unmatched: 3. Germline V gives CDR1 MNHEY, CDR2 SMNVEV (reference sequence). The CDR3 reads CASSLSYRGNTGELFF. DNA of the CDR3: TGTGCCAGCAGTTTATCCTACAGGGGTAACACCGGGGAGCTGTTTTTT.

The chain uses TRBV10-1 and TRBJ1-5; 9 bases line up with TRBD1. This CDR3 spans 13 amino acids. V trimming: 10 bases; J trimming: 6 bases; junction bases outside the gene matches: 7. CDR1 is WNHNN, CDR2 SYGVQD, per germline (reference sequence). DNA of the CDR3: TGCGCCAAAAAGGACAGGGGCGGTCAGCCCCAGCATTTT. The encoded protein is CAKKDRGGQPQHF.